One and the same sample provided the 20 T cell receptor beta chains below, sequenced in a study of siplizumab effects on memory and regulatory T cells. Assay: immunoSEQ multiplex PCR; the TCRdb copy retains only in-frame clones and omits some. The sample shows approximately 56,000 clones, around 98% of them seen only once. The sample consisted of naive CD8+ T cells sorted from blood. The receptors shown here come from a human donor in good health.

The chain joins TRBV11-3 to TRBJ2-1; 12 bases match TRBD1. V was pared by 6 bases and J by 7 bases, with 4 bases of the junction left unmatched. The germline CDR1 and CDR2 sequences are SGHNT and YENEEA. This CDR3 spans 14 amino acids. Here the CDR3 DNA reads TGTGCCAGCAGTGGGACAGGGGGCTGGAATGAGCAGTTCTTC. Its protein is CASSGTGGWNEQFF.

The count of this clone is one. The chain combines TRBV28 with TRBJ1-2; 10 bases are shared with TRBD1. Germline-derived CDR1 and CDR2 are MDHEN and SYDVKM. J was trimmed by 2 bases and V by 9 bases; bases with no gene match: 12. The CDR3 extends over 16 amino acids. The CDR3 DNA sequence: TGTGCCAGTCACGAGACAGGGGGCAGCGAAAACTATGGCTACACCTTC. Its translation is CASHETGGSENYGYTF.

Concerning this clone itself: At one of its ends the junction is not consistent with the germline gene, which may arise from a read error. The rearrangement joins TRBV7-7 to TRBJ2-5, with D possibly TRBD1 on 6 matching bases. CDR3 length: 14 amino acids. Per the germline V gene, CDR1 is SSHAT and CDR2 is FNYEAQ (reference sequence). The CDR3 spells CASSYTPGEETQYF. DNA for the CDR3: TGTGCTAGCAGCTACACCCCAGGGGAAGAGACCCAGTACTTC.

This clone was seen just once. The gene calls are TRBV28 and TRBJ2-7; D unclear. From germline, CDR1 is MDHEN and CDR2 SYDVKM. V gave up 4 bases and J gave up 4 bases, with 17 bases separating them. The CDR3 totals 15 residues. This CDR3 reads CASSSVTEISYEQYF. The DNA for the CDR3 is TGTGCCAGCAGTTCGGTCACTGAGATATCTTACGAGCAGTACTTC.

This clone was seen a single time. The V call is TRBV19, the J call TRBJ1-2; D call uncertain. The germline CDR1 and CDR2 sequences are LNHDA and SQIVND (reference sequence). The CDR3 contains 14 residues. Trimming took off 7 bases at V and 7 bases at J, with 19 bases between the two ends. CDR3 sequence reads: CASTTIGRGGGYTF. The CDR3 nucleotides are TGTGCCAGTACCACCATCGGACGGGGAGGTGGCTACACCTTC.

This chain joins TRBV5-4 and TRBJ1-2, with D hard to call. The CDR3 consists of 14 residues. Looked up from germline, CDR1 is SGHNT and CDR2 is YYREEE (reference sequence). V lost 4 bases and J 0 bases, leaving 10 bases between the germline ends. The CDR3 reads CASSGGTSNYGYTF. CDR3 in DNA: TGTGCCAGCAGCGGAGGTACGTCTAACTATGGCTACACCTTC.

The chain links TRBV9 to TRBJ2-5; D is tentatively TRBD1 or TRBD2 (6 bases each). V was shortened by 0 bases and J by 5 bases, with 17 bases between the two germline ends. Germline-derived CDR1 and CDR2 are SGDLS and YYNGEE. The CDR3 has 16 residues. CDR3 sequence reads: CASSVGGRGLGETQYF. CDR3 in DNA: TGTGCCAGCAGCGTAGGTGGCCGGGGGCTGGGGGAGACCCAGTACTTC.

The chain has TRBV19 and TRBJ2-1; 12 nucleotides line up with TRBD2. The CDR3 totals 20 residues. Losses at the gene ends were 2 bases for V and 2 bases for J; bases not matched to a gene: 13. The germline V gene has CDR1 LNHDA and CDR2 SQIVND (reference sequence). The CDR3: CASSILSSGRAQGPYNEQFF. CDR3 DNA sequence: TGTGCCAGTAGTATATTATCTAGCGGGAGGGCCCAGGGTCCCTACAATGAGCAGTTCTTC.

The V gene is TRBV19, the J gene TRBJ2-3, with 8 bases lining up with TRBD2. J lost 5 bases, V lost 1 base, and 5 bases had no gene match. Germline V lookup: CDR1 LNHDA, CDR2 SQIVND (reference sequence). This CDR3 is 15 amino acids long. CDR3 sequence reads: CASSIGAGVIDTQYF. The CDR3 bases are TGTGCCAGTAGTATAGGAGCGGGAGTAATAGATACGCAGTATTTT. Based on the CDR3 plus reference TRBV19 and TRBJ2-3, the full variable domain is DGGITQSPKYLFRKEGQNVTLSCEQNLNHDAMYWYRQDPGQGLRLIYYSQIVNDFQKGDIAEGYSVSREKKESFPLTVTSAQKNPTAFYLCASSIGAGVIDTQYFGPGTRLTVL.

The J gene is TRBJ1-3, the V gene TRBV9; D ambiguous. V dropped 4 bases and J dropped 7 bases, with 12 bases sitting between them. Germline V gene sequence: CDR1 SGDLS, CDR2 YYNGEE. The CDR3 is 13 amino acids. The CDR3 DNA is TGTGCCAGCAGCTTATCCTCGGACAACACCATATATTTT. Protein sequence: CASSLSSDNTIYF.

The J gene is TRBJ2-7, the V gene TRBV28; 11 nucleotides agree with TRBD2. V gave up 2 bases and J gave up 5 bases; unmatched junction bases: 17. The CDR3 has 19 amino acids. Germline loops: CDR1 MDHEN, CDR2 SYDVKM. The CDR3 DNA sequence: TGTGCCAGCAGTTTAGATCATATAGCGGGAGGGCCAAACTTCAACGAGCAGTACTTC. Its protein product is CASSLDHIAGGPNFNEQYF.

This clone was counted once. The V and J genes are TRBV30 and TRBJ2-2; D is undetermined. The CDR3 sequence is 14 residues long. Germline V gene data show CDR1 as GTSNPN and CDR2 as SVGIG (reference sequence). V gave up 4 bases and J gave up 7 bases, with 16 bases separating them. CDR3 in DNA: TGTGCCTGGATTGTTGGGGTTGGTGTCGGGGAGCTGTTTTTT. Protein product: CAWIVGVGVGELFF.

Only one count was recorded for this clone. The CDR3 nucleotides read TGCGCCAGCAGCCAAGGAGGGACCAGCTCCTACGAGCAGTACTTC. Amino acid sequence: CASSQGGTSSYEQYF. The J gene is TRBJ2-7, the V gene TRBV4-1, with D perhaps being TRBD1 or TRBD2 (5 bases each). The CDR3 has 15 residues. V lost 1 base and J 0 bases, leaving 10 bases between the germline ends. Germline V gene lookup returns CDR1 MGHRA and CDR2 YSYEKL.

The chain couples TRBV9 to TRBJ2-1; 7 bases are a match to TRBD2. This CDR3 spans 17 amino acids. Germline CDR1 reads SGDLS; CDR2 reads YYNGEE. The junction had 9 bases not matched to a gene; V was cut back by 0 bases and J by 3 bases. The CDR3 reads CASSVAKFGTNYNEQFF. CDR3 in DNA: TGTGCCAGCAGCGTAGCTAAGTTCGGGACTAACTACAATGAGCAGTTCTTC.

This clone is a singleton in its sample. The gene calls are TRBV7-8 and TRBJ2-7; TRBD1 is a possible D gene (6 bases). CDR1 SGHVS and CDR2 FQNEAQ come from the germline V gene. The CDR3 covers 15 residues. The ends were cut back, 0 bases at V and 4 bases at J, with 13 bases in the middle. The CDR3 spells CASSLALGRGYEQYF. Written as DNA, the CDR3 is TGTGCCAGCAGCTTAGCTTTGGGCAGGGGTTACGAGCAGTACTTC.

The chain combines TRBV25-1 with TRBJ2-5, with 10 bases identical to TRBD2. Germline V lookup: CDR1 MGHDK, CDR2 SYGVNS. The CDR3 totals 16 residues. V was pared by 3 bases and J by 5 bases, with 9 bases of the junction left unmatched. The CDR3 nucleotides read TGTGCCAGCAGTGAGCCTGATAGCGGGAGGCTTGAGACCCAGTACTTC. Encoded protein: CASSEPDSGRLETQYF.

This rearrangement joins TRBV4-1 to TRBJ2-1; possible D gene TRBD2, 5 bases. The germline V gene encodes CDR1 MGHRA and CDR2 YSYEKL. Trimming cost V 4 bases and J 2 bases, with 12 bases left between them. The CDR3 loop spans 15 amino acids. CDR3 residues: CASSRLAGPYNEQFF. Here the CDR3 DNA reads TGCGCCAGCAGCCGGCTTGCGGGCCCCTACAATGAGCAGTTCTTC.

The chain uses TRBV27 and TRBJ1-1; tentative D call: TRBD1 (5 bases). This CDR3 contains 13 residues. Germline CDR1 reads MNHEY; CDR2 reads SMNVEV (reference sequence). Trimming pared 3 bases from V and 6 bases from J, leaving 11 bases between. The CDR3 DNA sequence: TGTGCCAGCAGTTTTCGGGGCGCGGCTGAAGCTTTCTTT. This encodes CASSFRGAAEAFF.

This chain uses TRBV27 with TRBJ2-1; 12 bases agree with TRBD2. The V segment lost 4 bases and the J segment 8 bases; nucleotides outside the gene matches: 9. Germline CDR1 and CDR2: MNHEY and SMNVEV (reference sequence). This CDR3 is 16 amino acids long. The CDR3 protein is CASSSWTSGVGDEQFF. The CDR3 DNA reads TGTGCCAGCAGTTCCTGGACTAGCGGGGTCGGGGATGAGCAGTTCTTC.

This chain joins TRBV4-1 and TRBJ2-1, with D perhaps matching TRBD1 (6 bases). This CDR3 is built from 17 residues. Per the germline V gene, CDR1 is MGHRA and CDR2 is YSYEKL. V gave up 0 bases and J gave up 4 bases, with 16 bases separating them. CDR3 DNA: TGCGCCAGCAGCCAAGATCCCCAATGGGGGCTATACAATGAGCAGTTCTTC. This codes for CASSQDPQWGLYNEQFF.